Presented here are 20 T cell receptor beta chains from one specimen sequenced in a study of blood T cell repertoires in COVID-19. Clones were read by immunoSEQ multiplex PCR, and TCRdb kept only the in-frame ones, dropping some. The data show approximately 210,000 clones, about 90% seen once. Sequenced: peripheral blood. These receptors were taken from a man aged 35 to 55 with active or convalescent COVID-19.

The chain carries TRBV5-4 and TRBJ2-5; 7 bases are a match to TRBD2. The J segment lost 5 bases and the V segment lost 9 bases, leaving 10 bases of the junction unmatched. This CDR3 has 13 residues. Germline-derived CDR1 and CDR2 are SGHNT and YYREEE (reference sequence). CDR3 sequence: CAISGGLVETQYF. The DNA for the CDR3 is TGTGCCATCTCGGGGGGTTTGGTGGAGACCCAGTACTTC.

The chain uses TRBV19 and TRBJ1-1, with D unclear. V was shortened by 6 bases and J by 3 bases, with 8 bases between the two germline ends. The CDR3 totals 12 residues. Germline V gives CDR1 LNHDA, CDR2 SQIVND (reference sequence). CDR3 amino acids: CASRTSYTEAFF. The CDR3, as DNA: TGTGCCAGTAGGACAAGCTACACTGAAGCTTTCTTT.

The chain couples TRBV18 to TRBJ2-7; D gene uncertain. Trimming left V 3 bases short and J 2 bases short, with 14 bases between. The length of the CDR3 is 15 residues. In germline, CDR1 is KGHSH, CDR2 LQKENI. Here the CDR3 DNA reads TGTGCCAGCTCACCCGTCCCCTCCAGGCCCTACGAGCAGTACTTC. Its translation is CASSPVPSRPYEQYF.

This CDR3 reads CASKTGSTDTQYF. CDR3 DNA: TGTGCCAGTAAGACAGGTTCTACAGATACGCAGTATTTT. The genes are TRBV6-5 and TRBJ2-3; D is possibly TRBD1 (6 bases). The CDR3 sequence is 13 residues long. Looked up from germline, CDR1 is MNHEY and CDR2 is SVGAGI. Trimming removed 9 bases from V and 3 bases from J, with 13 bases in between.

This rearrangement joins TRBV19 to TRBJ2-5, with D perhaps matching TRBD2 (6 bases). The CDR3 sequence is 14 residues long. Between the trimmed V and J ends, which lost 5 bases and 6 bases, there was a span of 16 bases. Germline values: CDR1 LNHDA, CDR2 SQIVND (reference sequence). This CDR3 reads CASSPGGSLQTQYF. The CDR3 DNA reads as TGTGCCAGTAGTCCCGGGGGAAGCTTGCAGACCCAGTACTTC.

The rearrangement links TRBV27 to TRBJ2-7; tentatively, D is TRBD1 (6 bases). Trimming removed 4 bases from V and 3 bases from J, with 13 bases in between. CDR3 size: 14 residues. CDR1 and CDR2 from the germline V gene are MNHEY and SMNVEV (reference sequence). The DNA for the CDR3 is TGTGCCAGCAGTTCCTTAATGACAGGCTACGAGCAGTACTTC. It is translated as CASSSLMTGYEQYF.

The CDR3 protein is CASSHSGKQYF. The CDR3, as DNA: TGTGCCAGCAGTCACTCAGGGAAGCAGTACTTC. The chain combines TRBV27 with TRBJ2-7; perhaps TRBD1 as D (5 bases). Germline V gene sequence: CDR1 MNHEY, CDR2 SMNVEV (reference sequence). The CDR3 spans 11 residues. V was cut by 5 bases and J by 8 bases, with 10 bases left in between.

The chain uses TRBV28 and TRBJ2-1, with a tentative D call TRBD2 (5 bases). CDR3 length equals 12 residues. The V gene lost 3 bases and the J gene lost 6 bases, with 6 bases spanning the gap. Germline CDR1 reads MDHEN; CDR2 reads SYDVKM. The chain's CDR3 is CASSFGVNEQFF. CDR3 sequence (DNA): TGTGCCAGCAGTTTCGGGGTCAATGAGCAGTTCTTC.

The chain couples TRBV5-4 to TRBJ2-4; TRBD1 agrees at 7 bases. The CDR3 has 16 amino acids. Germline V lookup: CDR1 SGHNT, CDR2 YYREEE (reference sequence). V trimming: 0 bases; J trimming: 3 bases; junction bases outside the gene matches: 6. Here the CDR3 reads CASSLGQGLGKNIQYF. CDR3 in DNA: TGTGCCAGCAGCTTGGGACAGGGTTTGGGCAAAAACATTCAGTACTTC.

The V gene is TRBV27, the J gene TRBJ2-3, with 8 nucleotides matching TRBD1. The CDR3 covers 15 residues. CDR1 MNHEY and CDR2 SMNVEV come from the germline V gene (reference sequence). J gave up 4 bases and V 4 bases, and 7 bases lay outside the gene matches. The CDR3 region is CASSWNRGISDTQYF. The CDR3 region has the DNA TGTGCCAGCAGTTGGAACAGGGGGATTTCAGATACGCAGTATTTT.

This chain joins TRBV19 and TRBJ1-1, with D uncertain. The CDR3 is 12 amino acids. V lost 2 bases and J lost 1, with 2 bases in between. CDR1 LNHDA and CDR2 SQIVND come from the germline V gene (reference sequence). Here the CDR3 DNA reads TGTGCCAGTAGTATACAGAACACTGAAGCTTTCTTT. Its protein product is CASSIQNTEAFF.

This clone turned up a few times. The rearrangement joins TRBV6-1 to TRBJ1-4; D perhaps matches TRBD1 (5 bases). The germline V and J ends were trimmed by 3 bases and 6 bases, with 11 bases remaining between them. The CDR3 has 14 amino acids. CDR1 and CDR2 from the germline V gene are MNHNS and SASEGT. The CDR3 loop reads CASSEGGRYEKLFF. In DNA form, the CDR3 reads TGTGCCAGCAGTGAGGGGGGGAGGTATGAAAAACTGTTTTTT.

The CDR3 is CASSRYRDWLTDTQYF. In nucleotides, the CDR3 is TGTGCCAGCAGCCGGTATAGGGACTGGCTCACAGATACGCAGTATTTT. This chain joins TRBV5-4 and TRBJ2-3, with D tentatively TRBD2 (6 bases). The CDR3 sequence is 16 residues long. Germline lookup yields CDR1 SGHNT and CDR2 YYREEE (reference sequence). V lost 4 bases to trimming and J lost 2 bases, with 17 bases between them.

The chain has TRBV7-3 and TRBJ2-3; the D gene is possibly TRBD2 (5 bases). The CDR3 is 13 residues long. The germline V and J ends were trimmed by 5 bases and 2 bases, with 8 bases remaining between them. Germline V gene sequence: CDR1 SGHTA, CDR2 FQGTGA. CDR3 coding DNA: TGTGCCAGCAGCCTCGGGATCACAGATACGCAGTATTTT. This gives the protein CASSLGITDTQYF.

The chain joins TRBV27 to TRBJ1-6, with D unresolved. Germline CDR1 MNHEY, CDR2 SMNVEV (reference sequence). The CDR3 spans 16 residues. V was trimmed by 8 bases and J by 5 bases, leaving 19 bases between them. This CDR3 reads CASSRTGGGDNSPLHF. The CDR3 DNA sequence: TGTGCCAGCTCGAGGACGGGAGGCGGAGATAATTCACCCCTCCACTTT.

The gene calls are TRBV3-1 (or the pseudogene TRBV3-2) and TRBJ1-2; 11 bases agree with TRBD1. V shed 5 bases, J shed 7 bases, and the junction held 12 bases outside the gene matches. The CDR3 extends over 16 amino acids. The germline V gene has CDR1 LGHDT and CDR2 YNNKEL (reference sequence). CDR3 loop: CASSLYPGTGGTGYTF. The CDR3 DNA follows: TGTGCCAGCAGCTTATACCCCGGGACAGGGGGTACTGGCTACACCTTC.

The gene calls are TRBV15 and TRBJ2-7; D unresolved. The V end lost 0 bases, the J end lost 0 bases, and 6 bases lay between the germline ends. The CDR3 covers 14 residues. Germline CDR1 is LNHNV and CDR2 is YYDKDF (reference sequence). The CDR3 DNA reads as TGTGCCACCAGCAGAGAGGCCAGCTCCTACGAGCAGTACTTC. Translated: CATSREASSYEQYF.

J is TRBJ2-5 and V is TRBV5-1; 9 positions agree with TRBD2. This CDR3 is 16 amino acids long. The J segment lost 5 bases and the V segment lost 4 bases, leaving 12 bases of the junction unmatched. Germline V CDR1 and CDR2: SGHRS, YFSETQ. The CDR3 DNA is TGCGCCAGCAGCCCCAACCCGGGACTAGCTACGGAGACCCAGTACTTC. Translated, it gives CASSPNPGLATETQYF.

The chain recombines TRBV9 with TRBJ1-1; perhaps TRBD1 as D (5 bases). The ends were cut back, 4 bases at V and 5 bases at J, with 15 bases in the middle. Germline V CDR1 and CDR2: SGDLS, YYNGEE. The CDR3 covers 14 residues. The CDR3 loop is CASSPQGGVTEAFF. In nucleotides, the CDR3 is TGTGCCAGCAGCCCCCAGGGTGGAGTTACTGAAGCTTTCTTT.

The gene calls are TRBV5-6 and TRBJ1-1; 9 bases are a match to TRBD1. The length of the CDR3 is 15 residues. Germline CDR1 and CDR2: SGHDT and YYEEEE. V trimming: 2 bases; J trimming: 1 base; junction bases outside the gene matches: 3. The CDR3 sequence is CASSFWTGENTEAFF. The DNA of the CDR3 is TGTGCCAGCAGCTTCTGGACAGGGGAGAACACTGAAGCTTTCTTT. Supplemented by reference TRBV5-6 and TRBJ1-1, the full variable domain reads DAGVTQSPTHLIKTRGQQVTLRCSPKSGHDTVSWYQQALGQGPQFIFQYYEEEERQRGNFPDRFSGHQFPNYSSELNVNALLLGDSALYLCASSFWTGENTEAFFGQGTRLTVV.